This TCR beta chain was obtained from a study of blood T cell repertoires in COVID-19. Turning to the study itself: Donors in the United States, Italy and Spain gave samples during acute or convalescent COVID-19.

This CDR3 has 16 residues. The V segment lost 6 bases and the J segment 0 bases; nucleotides outside the gene matches: 7. CDR1 is SGHAT, CDR2 FQNNGV, per germline. Sequencing was performed with immunoSEQ multiplex PCR; in TCRdb, only in-frame clones are kept and a portion is missing. The repertoire holds roughly 160,000 clones, with approximately 79% as singletons. This sequence joins TRBV11-2 and TRBJ2-1; 8 bases line up with TRBD2. Sequencing was done on a sample of peripheral blood. The receptor was derived from a woman aged 80 or over with acute or convalescent COVID-19. The CDR3, as DNA: TGTGCCAGCAGGATTCTTAGCGGGGCCTCCTACAATGAGCAGTTCTTC. Translating gives CASRILSGASYNEQFF. Variable domain in full (rest from reference TRBV11-2 and TRBJ2-1): EAGVAQSPRYKIIEKRQSVAFWCNPISGHATLYWYQQILGQGPKLLIQFQNNGVVDDSQLPKDRFSAERLKGVDSTLKIQPAKLEDSAVYLCASRILSGASYNEQFFGPGTRLTVL.